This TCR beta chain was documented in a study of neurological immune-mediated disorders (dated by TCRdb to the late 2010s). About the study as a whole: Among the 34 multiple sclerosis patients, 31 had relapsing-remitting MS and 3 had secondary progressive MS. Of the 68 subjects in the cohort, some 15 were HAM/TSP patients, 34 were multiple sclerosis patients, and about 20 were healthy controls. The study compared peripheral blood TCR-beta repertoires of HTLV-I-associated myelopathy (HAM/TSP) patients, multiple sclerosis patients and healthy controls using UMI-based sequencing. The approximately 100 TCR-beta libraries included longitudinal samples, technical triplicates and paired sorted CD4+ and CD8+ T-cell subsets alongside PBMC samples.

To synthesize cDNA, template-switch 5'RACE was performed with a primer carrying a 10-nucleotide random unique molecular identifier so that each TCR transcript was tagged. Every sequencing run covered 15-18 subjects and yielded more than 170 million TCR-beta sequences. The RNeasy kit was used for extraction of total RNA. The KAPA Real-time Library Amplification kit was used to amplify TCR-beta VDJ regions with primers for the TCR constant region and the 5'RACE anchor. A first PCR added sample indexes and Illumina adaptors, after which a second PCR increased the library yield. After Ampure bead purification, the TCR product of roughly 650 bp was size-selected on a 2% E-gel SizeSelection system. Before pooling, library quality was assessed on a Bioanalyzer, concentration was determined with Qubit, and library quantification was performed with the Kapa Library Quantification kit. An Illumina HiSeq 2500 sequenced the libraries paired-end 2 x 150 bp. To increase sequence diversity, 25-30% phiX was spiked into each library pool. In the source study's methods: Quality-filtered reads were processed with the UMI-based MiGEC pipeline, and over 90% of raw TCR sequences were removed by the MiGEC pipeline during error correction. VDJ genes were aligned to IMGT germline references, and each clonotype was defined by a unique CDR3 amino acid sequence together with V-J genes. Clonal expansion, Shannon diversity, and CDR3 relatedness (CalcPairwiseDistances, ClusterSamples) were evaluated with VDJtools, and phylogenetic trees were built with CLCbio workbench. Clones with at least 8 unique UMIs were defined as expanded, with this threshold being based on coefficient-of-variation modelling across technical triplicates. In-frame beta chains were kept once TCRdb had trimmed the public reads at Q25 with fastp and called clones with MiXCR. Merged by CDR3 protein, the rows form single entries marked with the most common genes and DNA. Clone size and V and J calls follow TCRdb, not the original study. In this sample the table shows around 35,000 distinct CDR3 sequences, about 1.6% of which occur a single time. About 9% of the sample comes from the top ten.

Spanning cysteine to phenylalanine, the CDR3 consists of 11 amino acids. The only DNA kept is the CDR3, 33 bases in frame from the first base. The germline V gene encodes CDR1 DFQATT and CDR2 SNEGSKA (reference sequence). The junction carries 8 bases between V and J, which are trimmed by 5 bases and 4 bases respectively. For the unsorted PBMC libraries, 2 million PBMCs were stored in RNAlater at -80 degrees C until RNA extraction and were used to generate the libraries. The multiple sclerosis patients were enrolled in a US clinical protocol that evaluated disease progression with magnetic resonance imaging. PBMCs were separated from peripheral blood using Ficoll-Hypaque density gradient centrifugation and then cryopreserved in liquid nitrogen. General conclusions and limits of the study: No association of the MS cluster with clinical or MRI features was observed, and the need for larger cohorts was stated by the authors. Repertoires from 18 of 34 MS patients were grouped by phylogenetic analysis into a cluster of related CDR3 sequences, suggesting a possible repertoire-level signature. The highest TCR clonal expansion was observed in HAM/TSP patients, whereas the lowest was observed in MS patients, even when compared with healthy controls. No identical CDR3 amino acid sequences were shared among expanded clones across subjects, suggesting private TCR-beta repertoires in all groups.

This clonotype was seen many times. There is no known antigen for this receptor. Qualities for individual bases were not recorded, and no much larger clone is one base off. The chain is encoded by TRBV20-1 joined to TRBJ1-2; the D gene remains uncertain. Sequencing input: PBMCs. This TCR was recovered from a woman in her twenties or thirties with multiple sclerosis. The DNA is TGCAGTGCTCAACGGGCCTATGGCTACACCTTC. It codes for CSAQRAYGYTF.